The 14 T cell receptor beta chains listed next were all sequenced from one sample in a study of metastatic and nonmetastatic thyroid tumors. Patients were all untreated before their thyroid surgery. With MiXCR, TCRdb called clones anew from the PCR reads. Here the sample spans 30,000 to 35,000 clones, less than 20% being singletons. The sample taken for sequencing was blood. These receptor sequences come from a female donor with papillary thyroid cancer or a benign thyroid nodule (not recorded which). Some clones in this sample may be carry-over from other donors' samples.

This clone was observed at least ten times. This chain joins TRBV5-1 and TRBJ2-5; D remains ambiguous. CDR3 length: 13 residues. V lost 4 bases to trimming and J lost 3 bases, with 10 bases between them. Germline CDR1 reads SGHRS; CDR2 reads YFSETQ. The CDR3 here is CASSPWPEETQYF. Written as DNA, the CDR3 is TGCGCCAGCAGCCCCTGGCCCGAAGAGACCCAGTACTTC.

This chain uses TRBV6-2 or TRBV6-3 with TRBJ2-3; either TRBD1 or TRBD2 may supply D (5 bases each). Trimming stripped 8 bases from V and 0 bases from J, with 18 bases between. Germline loops: CDR1 MNHEY, CDR2 SVGEGT. The CDR3 covers 16 residues. Here the CDR3 reads CASGHRGAASTDTQYF. The CDR3 coding sequence is TGTGCCAGCGGTCATAGGGGAGCGGCTAGCACAGATACGCAGTATTTT.

Ten or more counts support this clone. This may come from a read error, since a much larger clone is one base off. Since no conserved phenylalanine or tryptophan closes the CDR3, a read error is the likely cause. This chain joins TRBV7-6 and TRBJ2-2; weak D call: TRBD1 (6 bases). The CDR3 consists of 16 residues. Looked up from germline, CDR1 is SGHVS and CDR2 is FNYEAQ. The V gene lost 0 bases and the J gene lost 1 base, with 9 bases spanning the gap. CDR3 region: CASSLARTENTGELFS. CDR3 sequence (DNA): TGTGCCAGCAGCTTAGCTCGGACAGAGAACACCGGGGAGCTGTTTTCT.

There are a few counts of this clone. The chain combines TRBV6-2 or TRBV6-3 with TRBJ1-3, with D maybe TRBD1 (5 bases). The CDR3 runs 15 residues. Germline V gene lookup returns CDR1 MNHEY and CDR2 SVGEGT. Trimming removed 6 bases at V and 1 base at J, with 13 bases between. In nucleotides, the CDR3 is TGTGCCAGCAGCACATTGGGACCGTCTGGAAACACCATATATTTT. This translates into CASSTLGPSGNTIYF.

The sample holds many counts of this clone. J is TRBJ2-2 and V is TRBV9; tentatively, D is TRBD2 (6 bases). The CDR3 is 15 amino acids. Per the germline V gene, CDR1 is SGDLS and CDR2 is YYNGEE. Trimming took off 4 bases at V and 7 bases at J, with 17 bases between the two ends. In DNA, the CDR3 is TGTGCCAGCAGCAAGGGACTCCGAGAGGTCGGGGAGCTGTTTTTT. Translated: CASSKGLREVGELFF.

The DNA of the CDR3 is TGCAGTGCTAGTACTGACTGGGGTAATCAGCCCCAGCATTTT. This codes for CSASTDWGNQPQHF. The chain carries TRBV20-1 and TRBJ1-5; no definite D call. The CDR3 loop spans 14 amino acids. The V gene's germline CDR1 is DFQATT and CDR2 SNEGSKA (reference sequence). The ends were cut back, 3 bases at V and 4 bases at J, with 13 bases in the middle.

Relative to its sample, this clone is medium-sized. The chain joins TRBV24-1 to TRBJ2-5, with D perhaps matching TRBD1 (6 bases). The CDR3 runs 15 residues. Trimming pared 5 bases from V and 2 bases from J, leaving 14 bases between. Germline CDR1 KGHDR, CDR2 SFDVKD. The CDR3 DNA sequence: TGTGCCACCAGTGGGGGTACAGGGTCACAAGAGACCCAGTACTTC. As protein: CATSGGTGSQETQYF.

In its sample, this clone was seen many times. The rearrangement joins TRBV9 to TRBJ2-7; tentatively, D is TRBD2 (5 bases). V was shortened by 5 bases and J by 3 bases, with 12 bases between the two germline ends. Germline CDR1 reads SGDLS; CDR2 reads YYNGEE. This CDR3 is built from 13 residues. In nucleotides, the CDR3 is TGTGCCAGCAGTGATAGCGCGAGCTACGAGCAGTACTTC. Translated, it gives CASSDSASYEQYF.

This clone occurred many times. V gene TRBV7-3 combines with J gene TRBJ2-2, with D hard to call. The CDR3 spans 14 residues. The germline V gene has CDR1 SGHTA and CDR2 FQGTGA. Trimming took 1 base from V and 6 from J, leaving 9 bases between them. The chain's CDR3 is CASSLSQRSGELFF. The CDR3 bases are TGTGCCAGCAGCTTAAGTCAAAGATCCGGGGAGCTGTTTTTT.

This chain uses TRBV12-3 or TRBV12-4 with TRBJ2-5; D possibly corresponds to TRBD1 (6 bases). Trimming removed 4 bases from V and 2 bases from J, with 11 bases in between. This CDR3 has 14 amino acids. The CDR3 nucleotides read TGTGCCAGCAGTTCCTGGACAGAACAAGAGACCCAGTACTTC. It translates to CASSSWTEQETQYF.

The chain joins TRBV7-3 to TRBJ2-1; possible D gene TRBD2, 5 bases. This CDR3 is 14 amino acids long. Germline CDR1 SGHTA, CDR2 FQGTGA. Deletions cut 8 bases from V and 1 base from J, with 12 bases between. In nucleotides, the CDR3 is TGTGCCAGCGCGGCTAGCCTTTCCTACAATGAGCAGTTCTTC. As protein: CASAASLSYNEQFF.

This clone was detected many times. The chain couples TRBV6-5 to TRBJ2-4, with no clear D. Germline CDR1 MNHEY, CDR2 SVGAGI. The V end lost 0 bases, the J end lost 7 bases, and 1 base lay between the germline ends. The CDR3 loop spans 11 amino acids. In DNA, the CDR3 is TGTGCCAGCAGTTACTCTAACATTCAGTACTTC. This encodes CASSYSNIQYF.

This clone was picked up many times. The chain is built from TRBV28 and TRBJ2-7, with D possibly TRBD1 on 5 matching bases. Germline V gene data show CDR1 as MDHEN and CDR2 as SYDVKM. This CDR3 comprises 15 residues. V was shortened by 6 bases and J by 5 bases, with 20 bases between the two germline ends. The CDR3: CASSLRGGAFHEQYF. The CDR3, as DNA: TGTGCCAGCAGCCTAAGGGGTGGGGCTTTCCACGAGCAGTACTTC.

This clone was observed a handful of times. This chain joins TRBV6-2 or TRBV6-3 and TRBJ1-2; D possibly corresponds to TRBD1 (5 bases). The CDR3 is made up of 14 amino acids. V lost 0 bases and J 3 bases, leaving 8 bases between the germline ends. In germline, CDR1 is MNHEY, CDR2 SVGEGT. CDR3 bases: TGTGCCAGCAGTTACTCCACAGGACACTATGGCTACACCTTC. Translating it yields CASSYSTGHYGYTF.